The clone carrying this T cell receptor (beta chain) turned up a few times. These data belong to a study of identical twins. TCRdb independently ran MiXCR on the 5' RACE reads; one entry per CDR3 protein. The table lists about 1.7 million distinct CDR3 sequences, around a third of them singletons, with roughly 0.3% in the top ten. After removal of 1 base from V and 6 bases from J, the junction contained 10 bases not matched to a gene. The CDR3 consists of 17 residues. In germline, CDR1 is LGHDT, CDR2 YNNKEL (reference sequence). The sequenced sample consisted of cord blood. The origin of this receptor is a newborn girl in good health. The chain is built from TRBV3-1 and TRBJ2-2; 8 nucleotides align to TRBD2. The CDR3 loop reads CASSQAPGLDISGELFF. The CDR3 region has the DNA TGTGCCAGCAGCCAAGCCCCGGGACTAGATATTTCCGGGGAGCTGTTTTTT.